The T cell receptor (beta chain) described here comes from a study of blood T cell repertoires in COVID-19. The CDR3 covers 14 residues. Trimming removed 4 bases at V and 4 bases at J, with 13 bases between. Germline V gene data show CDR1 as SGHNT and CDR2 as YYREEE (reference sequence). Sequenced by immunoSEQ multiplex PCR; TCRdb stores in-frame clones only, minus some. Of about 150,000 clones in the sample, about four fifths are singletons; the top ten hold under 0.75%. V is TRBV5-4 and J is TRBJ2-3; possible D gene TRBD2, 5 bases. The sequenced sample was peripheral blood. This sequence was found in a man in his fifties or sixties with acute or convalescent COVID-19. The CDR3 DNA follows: TGTGCCAGCAGCGCGTATTTCGGGGCAGATACGCAGTATTTT. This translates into CASSAYFGADTQYF.